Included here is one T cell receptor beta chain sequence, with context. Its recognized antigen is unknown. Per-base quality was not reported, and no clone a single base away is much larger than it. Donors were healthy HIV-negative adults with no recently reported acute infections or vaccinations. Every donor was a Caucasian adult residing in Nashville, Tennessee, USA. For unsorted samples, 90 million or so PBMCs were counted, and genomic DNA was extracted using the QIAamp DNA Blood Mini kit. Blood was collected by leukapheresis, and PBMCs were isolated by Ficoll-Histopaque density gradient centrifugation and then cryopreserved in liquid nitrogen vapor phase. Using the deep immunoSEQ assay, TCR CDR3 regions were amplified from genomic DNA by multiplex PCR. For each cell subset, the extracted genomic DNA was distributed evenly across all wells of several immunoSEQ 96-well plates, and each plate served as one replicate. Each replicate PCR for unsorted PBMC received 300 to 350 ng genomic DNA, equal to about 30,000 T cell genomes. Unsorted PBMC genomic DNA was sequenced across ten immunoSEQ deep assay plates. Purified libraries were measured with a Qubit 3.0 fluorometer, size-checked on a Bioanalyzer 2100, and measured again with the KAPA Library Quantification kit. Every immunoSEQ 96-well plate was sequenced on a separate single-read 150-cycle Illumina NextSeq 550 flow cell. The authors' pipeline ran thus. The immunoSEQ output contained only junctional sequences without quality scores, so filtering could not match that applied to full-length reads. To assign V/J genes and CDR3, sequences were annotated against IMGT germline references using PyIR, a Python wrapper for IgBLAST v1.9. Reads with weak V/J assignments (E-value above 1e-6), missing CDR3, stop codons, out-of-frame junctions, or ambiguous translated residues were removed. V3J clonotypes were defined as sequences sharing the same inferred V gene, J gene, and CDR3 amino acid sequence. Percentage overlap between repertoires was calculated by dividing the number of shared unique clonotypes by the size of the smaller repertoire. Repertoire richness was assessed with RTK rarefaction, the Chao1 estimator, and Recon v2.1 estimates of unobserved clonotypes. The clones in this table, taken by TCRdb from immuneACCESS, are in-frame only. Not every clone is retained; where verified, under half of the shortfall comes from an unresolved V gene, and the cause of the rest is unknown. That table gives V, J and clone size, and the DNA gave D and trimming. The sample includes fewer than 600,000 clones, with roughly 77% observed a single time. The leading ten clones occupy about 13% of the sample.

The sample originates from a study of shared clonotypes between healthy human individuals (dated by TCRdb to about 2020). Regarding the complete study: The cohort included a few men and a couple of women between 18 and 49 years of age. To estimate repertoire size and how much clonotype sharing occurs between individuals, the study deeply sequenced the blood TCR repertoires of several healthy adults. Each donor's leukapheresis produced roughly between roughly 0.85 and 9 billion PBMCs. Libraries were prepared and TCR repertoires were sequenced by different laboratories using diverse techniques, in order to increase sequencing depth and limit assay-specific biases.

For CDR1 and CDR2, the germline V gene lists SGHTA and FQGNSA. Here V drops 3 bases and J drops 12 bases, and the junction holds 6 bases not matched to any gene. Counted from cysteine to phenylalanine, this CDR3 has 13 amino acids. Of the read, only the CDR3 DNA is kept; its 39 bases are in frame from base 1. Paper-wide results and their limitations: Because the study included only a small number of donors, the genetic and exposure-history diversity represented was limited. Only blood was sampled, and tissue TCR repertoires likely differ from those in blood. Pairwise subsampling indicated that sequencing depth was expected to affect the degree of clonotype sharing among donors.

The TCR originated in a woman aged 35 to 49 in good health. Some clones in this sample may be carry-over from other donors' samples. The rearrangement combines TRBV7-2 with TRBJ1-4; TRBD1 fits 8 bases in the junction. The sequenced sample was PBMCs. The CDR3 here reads CASSFTQGAELFF. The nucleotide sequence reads TGTGCCAGCAGCTTCACCCAGGGGGCTGAACTGTTTTTT.